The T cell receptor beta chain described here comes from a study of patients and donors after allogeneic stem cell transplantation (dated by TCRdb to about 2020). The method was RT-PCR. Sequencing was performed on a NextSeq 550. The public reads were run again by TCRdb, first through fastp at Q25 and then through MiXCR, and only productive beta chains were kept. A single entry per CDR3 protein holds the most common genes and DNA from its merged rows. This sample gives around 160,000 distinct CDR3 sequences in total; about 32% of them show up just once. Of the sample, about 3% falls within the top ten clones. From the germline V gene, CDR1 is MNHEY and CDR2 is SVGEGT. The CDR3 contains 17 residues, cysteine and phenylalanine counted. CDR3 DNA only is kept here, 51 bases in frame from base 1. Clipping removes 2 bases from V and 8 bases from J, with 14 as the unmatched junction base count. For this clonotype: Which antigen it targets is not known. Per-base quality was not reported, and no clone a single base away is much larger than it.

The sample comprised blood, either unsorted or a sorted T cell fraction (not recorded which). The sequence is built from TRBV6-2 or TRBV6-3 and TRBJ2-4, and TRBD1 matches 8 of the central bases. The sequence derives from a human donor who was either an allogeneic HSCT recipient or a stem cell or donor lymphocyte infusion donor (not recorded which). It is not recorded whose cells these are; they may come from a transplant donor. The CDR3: CASSYHPRWGTGDIQYF. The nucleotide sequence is TGTGCCAGCAGTTACCACCCCCGGTGGGGGACAGGCGACATTCAGTACTTC.